Each of the 24 T cell receptor beta chains below was sequenced from the same sample in a study of glioma-infiltrating T cells. The iRepertoire nested amplicon-rescue multiplex PCR amplified TCR alpha and beta CDR3s from RNA. TCRdb ran MiXCR on the multiplex PCR reads and lists one entry per CDR3 protein. The table has about 93,000 distinct CDR3 sequences, about 37% seen once. Material for sequencing was glioma tissue, nonneoplastic brain tissue, or PBMCs (not recorded which). These receptors originate from a human donor with low-grade glioma or glioblastoma, undergoing nonglioma brain surgery, or in good health (not recorded which).

This clonotype was recorded at least ten times. The chain has TRBV4-1 and TRBJ2-7; D gene ambiguous. Germline CDR1 and CDR2: MGHRA and YSYEKL. The CDR3 totals 16 residues. V lost 0 bases and J 1 base, leaving 13 bases between the germline ends. CDR3 nucleotide sequence: TGCGCCAGCAGCCAAGAGTCGACACCGCAATCCTACGAGCAGTACTTC. It is translated as CASSQESTPQSYEQYF.

This clonotype was counted many times. The rearrangement links TRBV20-1 to TRBJ2-2; D is perhaps TRBD1 or TRBD2 (5 bases each). Germline values: CDR1 DFQATT, CDR2 SNEGSKA (reference sequence). This CDR3 has 14 amino acids. V shed 6 bases and J shed 4 bases, with 15 bases lying between them. The CDR3 DNA sequence: TGCAGTGCCGCCGGGACCCGGATCACCGGGGAGCTGTTTTTT. Residues: CSAAGTRITGELFF.

As concerns this clonotype: At one end, the junction sequence differs from germline, possibly due to a read error. V is TRBV6-1 and J is TRBJ2-3; D gene ambiguous. The CDR3 length is 12 residues. Germline V gene lookup returns CDR1 MNHNS and CDR2 SASEGT. The CDR3 DNA is TGTGCCATCACCGAAATCACAGATACTCAGTATTTT. Translating it yields CAITEITDTQYF.

The V call is TRBV29-1, the J call TRBJ2-7, with D maybe TRBD2 (7 bases). The germline gives CDR1 SQVTM, CDR2 ANQGSEA. There are 12 residues in the CDR3. Trimming left V 4 bases short and J 6 bases short, with 13 bases between. In DNA, the CDR3 is TGCAGCGTTGGGGTAGGGGGGGGCGAGCAGTACTTC. This encodes CSVGVGGGEQYF.

This clonotype has a count of ten or more. This may be a read error, as it is one base from a much larger clone. The genes are TRBV6-2 or TRBV6-3 and TRBJ2-5, with D tentatively TRBD1 (6 bases). The V gene's germline CDR1 is MNHEY and CDR2 SVGEGT. The CDR3 length is 13 residues. CDR3 amino acids: CASSSGQQEAQYF. CDR3 sequence (DNA): TGTGCCAGCAGTTCAGGACAGCAAGAGGCCCAGTACTTC.

This clonotype showed up just a few times. This chain joins TRBV30 and TRBJ1-5, with no clear D. The DNA end favors TRBJ2-3, so the J call may be wrong. Looked up from germline, CDR1 is GTSNPN and CDR2 is SVGIG (reference sequence). This CDR3 comprises 13 residues. The DNA of the CDR3 is TGTGCCTGGAGTACGGCAAGCAATCAGCCCCAGTATTTT. Its translation is CAWSTASNQPQYF.

The gene calls are TRBV14 and TRBJ2-3, with TRBD2 identical over 8 bases. There are 15 residues in the CDR3. The germline V gene encodes CDR1 SGHDN and CDR2 FVKESK. The V segment lost 4 bases and the J segment 5 bases; nucleotides outside the gene matches: 8. The CDR3 bases are TGTGCCAGCAGCCGGGCCGGGAGGGCCGTAGATACGCAGTATTTT. Its protein product is CASSRAGRAVDTQYF.

V gene TRBV15 combines with J gene TRBJ2-1, with TRBD2 identical over 11 bases. The V segment lost 9 bases and the J segment 8 bases; nucleotides outside the gene matches: 3. This CDR3 contains 12 residues. The V gene's germline CDR1 is LNHNV and CDR2 YYDKDF (reference sequence). The CDR3 spells CATSGRADEQFF. CDR3 coding DNA: TGTGCCACTAGCGGGAGGGCGGATGAGCAGTTCTTC.

This clonotype was recorded many times. The chain combines TRBV29-1 with TRBJ2-3; possible D gene TRBD2, 5 bases. The CDR3 totals 14 residues. The V and J ends lost 4 bases and 2 bases respectively, with 13 bases between them. Germline assignment: CDR1 SQVTM and CDR2 ANQGSEA. The CDR3 protein is CSVAVSGPTDTQYF. CDR3 sequence (DNA): TGCAGCGTTGCGGTGAGCGGACCCACAGATACGCAGTATTTT.

This clonotype was detected ten times or more. This sequence joins TRBV7-9 and TRBJ2-7; 9 nucleotides line up with TRBD1. V lost 4 bases to trimming and J lost 5 bases; unmatched junction nucleotides: 9. This CDR3 region has 15 residues. Germline loops: CDR1 SEHNR, CDR2 FQNEAQ (reference sequence). The CDR3 DNA reads TGTGCCAGCAGCTCTCCACTACAGGGGGCCAACGAGCAGTACTTC. Protein sequence: CASSSPLQGANEQYF.

With respect to this clonotype: The junction shows a germline mismatch at one end, possibly a read error. This chain uses TRBV27 with TRBJ1-2, with D perhaps matching TRBD1 (5 bases). The CDR3 loop spans 14 amino acids. Germline assignment: CDR1 MNHEY and CDR2 SMNVEV (reference sequence). In DNA form, the CDR3 reads TGTGCCAGCAGTTTAATCCATGGGGCGCATGGCTACACTTTC. This encodes CASSLIHGAHGYTF.

The CDR3 bases are TGTGCCAGCAGTAGGCAAGCGGGGGCGACTTTCGAGCAGTACTTC. It specifies CASSRQAGATFEQYF. The gene calls are TRBV6-1 and TRBJ2-7, with TRBD2 matching over 8 bases. The CDR3 covers 15 residues. Per germline, CDR1 MNHNS and CDR2 SASEGT. The ends lost 5 bases at V and 6 bases at J; junction bases unmatched: 12.

This clonotype was observed at least ten times. The CDR3 nucleotides are TGTGCCAGCTCACCAGGGGATAAAGATACGCAGTATTTT. Its protein product is CASSPGDKDTQYF. This chain uses TRBV18 with TRBJ2-3, with D uncertain. V gave up 2 bases and J gave up 5 bases, with 8 bases separating them. Per the germline V gene, CDR1 is KGHSH and CDR2 is LQKENI. There are 13 residues in the CDR3. Looking up the rest from reference TRBV18 and TRBJ2-3 gives the full variable domain: NAGVMQNPRHLVRRRGQEARLRCSPMKGHSHVYWYRQLPEEGLKFMVYLQKENIIDESGMPKERFSAEFPKEGPSILRIQQVVRGDSAAYFCASSPGDKDTQYFGPGTRLTVL.

Note on this clonotype: One junction end does not reproduce the germline sequence, and a read error may be involved. The chain has TRBV7-2 and TRBJ2-7; either TRBD1 or TRBD2 may fit D (5 bases each). There are 13 residues in the CDR3. The V gene's germline CDR1 is SGHTA and CDR2 FQGNSA. CDR3 in amino acids: CASSHGTDLGQSF. Here the CDR3 DNA reads TGTGCCAGCAGCCACGGGACCGACTTGGGGCAGTCCTTC.

This clonotype was counted many times. The genes are TRBV19 and TRBJ1-1; no definite D call. The V and J ends lost 1 base and 1 base respectively, with 10 bases between them. The germline CDR1 and CDR2 sequences are LNHDA and SQIVND (reference sequence). The CDR3 extends over 15 amino acids. The CDR3 DNA reads TGTGCCAGTAGTATAGTTGCAGCCTCGAACACTGAAGCTTTCTTT. The encoded protein is CASSIVAASNTEAFF.

Turning to this clonotype: A read error may be the cause here, since a much bigger clone is one base away. The CDR3 does not close with the conserved phenylalanine or tryptophan, likely indicating a read error. J is TRBJ2-4 and V is TRBV12-3 or TRBV12-4; D uncertain. V was trimmed by 3 bases and J by 5 bases, leaving 5 bases between them. This CDR3 is 12 amino acids long. In DNA form, the CDR3 reads TGTGCCAGCAGTTTTCCCGAAAACATTCAGTACTTA. Its translation is CASSFPENIQYL.

This clonotype was counted once. One junction end does not reproduce the germline sequence, and a read error may be involved. The V gene is TRBV28, the J gene TRBJ1-1, with TRBD1 matching over 9 bases. Germline CDR1 reads MDHEN; CDR2 reads SYDVKM. CDR3 length: 14 residues. CDR3 nucleotides: TGTGCCAGCACTCTGGGACAGGGATCCACTGAAGCTCCCTTT. It encodes CASTLGQGSTEAPF.

This clonotype was seen ten or more times. This chain connects TRBV7-9 to TRBJ1-1; D is ambiguous. The CDR3 length is 14 residues. Germline V lookup: CDR1 SEHNR, CDR2 FQNEAQ (reference sequence). Trimming left V 5 bases short and J 2 bases short, with 12 bases between. CDR3 sequence: CASSTQVTNTEAFF. The CDR3 region has the DNA TGTGCCAGCAGCACTCAGGTGACTAACACTGAAGCTTTCTTT. The full variable domain, in which reference TRBV7-9 and TRBJ1-1 provide the parts outside the CDR3, is DTGVSQNPRHKITKRGQNVTFRCDPISEHNRLYWYRQTLGQGPEFLTYFQNEAQLEKSRLLSDRFSAERPKGSFSTLEIQRTEQGDSAMYLCASSTQVTNTEAFFGQGTRLTVV.

The sample holds many counts of this clonotype. J is TRBJ2-1 and V is TRBV2; 10 nucleotides agree with TRBD2. CDR3 length: 16 amino acids. Germline values: CDR1 SNHLY, CDR2 FYNNEI. J was trimmed by 2 bases and V by 4 bases; bases with no gene match: 5. CDR3 in DNA: TGTGCCAGCAGTGTCCGGGGACTAGCGCCCTACAATGAGCAGTTCTTC. Residues: CASSVRGLAPYNEQFF.

This chain connects TRBV20-1 to TRBJ2-1; 7 bases are a match to TRBD2. Germline loops: CDR1 DFQATT, CDR2 SNEGSKA (reference sequence). The CDR3 runs to 15 residues. CDR3: CNARTASGVYNEQFF. CDR3 coding DNA: TGCAATGCCAGGACGGCAAGCGGGGTCTACAATGAGCAGTTCTTC.

J is TRBJ2-1 and V is TRBV28; tentatively, D is TRBD1 (5 bases). The germline gives CDR1 MDHEN, CDR2 SYDVKM. V lost 5 bases and J 4 bases, leaving 12 bases between the germline ends. The CDR3 is made up of 14 amino acids. DNA of the CDR3: TGTGCCAGCAGTCCCGCCGACAGATACAATGAGCAGTTCTTC. Translated: CASSPADRYNEQFF.

In its sample, this clonotype was seen many times. J is TRBJ2-1 and V is TRBV2; TRBD2 matches 7 bases. The CDR3 runs 15 residues. Germline CDR1 is SNHLY and CDR2 is FYNNEI. The trim removed 5 bases at V and 0 bases at J, leaving 4 bases unmatched. The CDR3 protein is CASSLLASSYNEQFF. CDR3 nucleotides: TGTGCCAGCAGTCTACTAGCGAGCTCCTACAATGAGCAGTTCTTC.

This clonotype was detected many times. This rearrangement joins TRBV19 to TRBJ2-7; D ambiguous. CDR3 length equals 13 residues. CDR1 is LNHDA and CDR2 is SQIVND in the germline V gene (reference sequence). Trimming removed 7 bases from V and 2 bases from J, with 12 bases in between. CDR3: CASKPRVTYEQYF. The DNA of the CDR3 is TGTGCCAGTAAACCCCGCGTTACCTACGAGCAGTACTTC.

The chain is built from TRBV6-5 and TRBJ2-1; tentatively, D is TRBD1 (6 bases). CDR1 is MNHEY, CDR2 SVGAGI, per germline. The CDR3 consists of 16 residues. V was trimmed by 4 bases and J by 0 bases, leaving 13 bases between them. CDR3 bases: TGTGCCAGCAGTTCAGGGACAACAGTCTCCTACAATGAGCAGTTCTTC. Translation gives CASSSGTTVSYNEQFF.